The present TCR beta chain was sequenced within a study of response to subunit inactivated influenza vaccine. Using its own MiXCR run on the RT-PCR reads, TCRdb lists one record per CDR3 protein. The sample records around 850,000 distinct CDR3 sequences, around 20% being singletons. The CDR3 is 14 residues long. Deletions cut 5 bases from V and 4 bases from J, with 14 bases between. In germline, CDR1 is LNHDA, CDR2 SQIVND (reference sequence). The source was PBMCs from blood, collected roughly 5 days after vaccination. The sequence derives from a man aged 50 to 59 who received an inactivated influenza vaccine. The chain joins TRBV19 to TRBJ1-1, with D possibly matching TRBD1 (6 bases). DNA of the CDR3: TGTGCCAGTAGTTCGTTGACAGGTGTCACTGAAGCTTTCTTT. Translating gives CASSSLTGVTEAFF.